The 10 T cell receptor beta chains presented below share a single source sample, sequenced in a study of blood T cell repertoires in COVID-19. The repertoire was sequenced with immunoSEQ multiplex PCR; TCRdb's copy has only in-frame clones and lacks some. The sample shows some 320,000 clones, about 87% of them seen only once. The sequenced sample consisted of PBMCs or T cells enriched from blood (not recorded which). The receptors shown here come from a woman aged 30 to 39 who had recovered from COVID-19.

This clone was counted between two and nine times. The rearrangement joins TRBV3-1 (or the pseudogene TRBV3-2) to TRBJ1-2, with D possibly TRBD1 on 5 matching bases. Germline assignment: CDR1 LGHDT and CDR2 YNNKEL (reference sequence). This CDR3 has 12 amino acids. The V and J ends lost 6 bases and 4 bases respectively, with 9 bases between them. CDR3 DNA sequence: TGTGCCAGCAGTGGGGGGGGCTATGGCTACACCTTC. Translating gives CASSGGGYGYTF.

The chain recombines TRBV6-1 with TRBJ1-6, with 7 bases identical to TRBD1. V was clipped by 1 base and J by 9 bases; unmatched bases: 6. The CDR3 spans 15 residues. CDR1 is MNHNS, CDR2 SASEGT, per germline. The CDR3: CASSEVRPGGSPLHF. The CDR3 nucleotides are TGTGCCAGCAGTGAAGTTAGGCCAGGGGGTTCACCCCTCCACTTT.

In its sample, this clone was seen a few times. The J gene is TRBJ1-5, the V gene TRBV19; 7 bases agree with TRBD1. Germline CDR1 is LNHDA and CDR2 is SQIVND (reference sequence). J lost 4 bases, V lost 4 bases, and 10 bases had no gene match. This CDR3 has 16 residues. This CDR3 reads CASSNLPGQSNQPQHF. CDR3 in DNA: TGTGCCAGTAGTAACCTCCCGGGACAGAGTAATCAGCCCCAGCATTTT.

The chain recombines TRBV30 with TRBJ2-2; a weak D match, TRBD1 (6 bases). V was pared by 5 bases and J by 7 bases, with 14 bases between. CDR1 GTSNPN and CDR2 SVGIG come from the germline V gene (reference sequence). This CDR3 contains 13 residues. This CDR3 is CAWAKDSNGELFF. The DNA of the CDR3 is TGTGCCTGGGCCAAGGACAGTAACGGGGAGCTGTTTTTT.

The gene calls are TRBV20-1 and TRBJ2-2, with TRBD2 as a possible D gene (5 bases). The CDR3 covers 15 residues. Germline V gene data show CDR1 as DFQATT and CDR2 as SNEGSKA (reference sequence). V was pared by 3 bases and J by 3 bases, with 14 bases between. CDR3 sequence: CSASALDLDTGELFF. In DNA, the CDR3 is TGCAGTGCTAGTGCTTTGGACTTAGACACCGGGGAGCTGTTTTTT.

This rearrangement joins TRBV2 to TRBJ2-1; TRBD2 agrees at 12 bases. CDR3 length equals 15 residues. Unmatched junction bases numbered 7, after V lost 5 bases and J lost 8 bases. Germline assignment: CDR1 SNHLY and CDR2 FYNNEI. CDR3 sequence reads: CASSPLAGGRYEQFF. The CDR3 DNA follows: TGTGCCAGCAGTCCGCTAGCGGGGGGGCGTTATGAGCAGTTCTTC.

The CDR3 nucleotides are TGTGCCAGCAGTTTTTTCGGGGGGGCCCGCACAGATACGCAGTATTTT. Encoded protein: CASSFFGGARTDTQYF. The chain links TRBV27 to TRBJ2-3; TRBD2 matches 8 bases. Germline CDR1 MNHEY, CDR2 SMNVEV (reference sequence). This CDR3 spans 16 amino acids. The V gene end was trimmed by 3 bases and the J gene end by 1 base; junction bases not matched to a gene: 6.

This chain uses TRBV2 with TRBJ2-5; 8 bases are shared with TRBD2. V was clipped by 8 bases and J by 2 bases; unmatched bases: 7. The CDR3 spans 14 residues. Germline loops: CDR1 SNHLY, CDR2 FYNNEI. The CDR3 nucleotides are TGTGCCAGCGGAGCGGGGGCCTCTCAAGAGACCCAGTACTTC. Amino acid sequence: CASGAGASQETQYF.

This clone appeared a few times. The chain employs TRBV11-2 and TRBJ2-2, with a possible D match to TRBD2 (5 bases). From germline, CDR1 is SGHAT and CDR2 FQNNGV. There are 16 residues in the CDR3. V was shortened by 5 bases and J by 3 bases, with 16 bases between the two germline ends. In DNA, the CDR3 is TGTGCCAGCAGCCTCTCCAGCGGCCCGGACACCGGGGAGCTGTTTTTT. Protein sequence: CASSLSSGPDTGELFF.

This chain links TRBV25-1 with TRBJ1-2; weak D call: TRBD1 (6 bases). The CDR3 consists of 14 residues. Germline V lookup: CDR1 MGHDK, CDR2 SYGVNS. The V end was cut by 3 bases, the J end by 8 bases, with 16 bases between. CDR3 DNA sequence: TGTGCCAGCAGTGATAGGGTGGTCACAGGGGGCTACACCTTC. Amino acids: CASSDRVVTGGYTF.